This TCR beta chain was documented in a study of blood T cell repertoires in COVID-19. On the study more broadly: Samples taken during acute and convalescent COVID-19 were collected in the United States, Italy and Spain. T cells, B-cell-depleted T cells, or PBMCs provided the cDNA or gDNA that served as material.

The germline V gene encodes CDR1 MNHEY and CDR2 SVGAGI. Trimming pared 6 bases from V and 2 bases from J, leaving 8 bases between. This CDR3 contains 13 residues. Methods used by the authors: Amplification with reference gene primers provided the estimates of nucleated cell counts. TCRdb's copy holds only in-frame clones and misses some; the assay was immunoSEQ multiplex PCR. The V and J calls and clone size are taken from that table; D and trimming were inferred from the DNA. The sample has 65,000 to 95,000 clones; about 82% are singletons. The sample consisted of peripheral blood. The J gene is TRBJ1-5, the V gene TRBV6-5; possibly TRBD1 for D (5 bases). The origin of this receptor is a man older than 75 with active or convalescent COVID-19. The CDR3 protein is CASSRVGNQPQHF. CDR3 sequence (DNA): TGTGCCAGCAGCAGGGTTGGCAATCAGCCCCAGCATTTT.